This T cell receptor (beta chain) was documented in a study of response to subunit inactivated influenza vaccine. The CDR3 is 12 residues long. The V end was cut by 7 bases, the J end by 2 bases, with 7 bases between. Germline V gene lookup returns CDR1 ENHRY and CDR2 SYGVKD. This clonotype was counted at least ten times. Its antigen is as yet unknown. The study's findings and limits: The authors offered the suggestion that each seasonal influenza vaccination recruits few new T cells.

TCRdb ran MiXCR on the RT-PCR reads and lists one entry per CDR3 protein. The sample shows about 480,000 distinct CDR3 sequences, over 10% of them seen only once. This TCR came from a man between 50 and 59 years old who received an inactivated influenza vaccine. Sequenced here: PBMCs from blood, sampled more than 35 days after vaccination. The genes are TRBV10-3 and TRBJ2-3; no reliable D call. The CDR3 DNA follows: TGTGCCATCAAAGACCCCACAGATACGCAGTATTTT. Protein: CAIKDPTDTQYF.